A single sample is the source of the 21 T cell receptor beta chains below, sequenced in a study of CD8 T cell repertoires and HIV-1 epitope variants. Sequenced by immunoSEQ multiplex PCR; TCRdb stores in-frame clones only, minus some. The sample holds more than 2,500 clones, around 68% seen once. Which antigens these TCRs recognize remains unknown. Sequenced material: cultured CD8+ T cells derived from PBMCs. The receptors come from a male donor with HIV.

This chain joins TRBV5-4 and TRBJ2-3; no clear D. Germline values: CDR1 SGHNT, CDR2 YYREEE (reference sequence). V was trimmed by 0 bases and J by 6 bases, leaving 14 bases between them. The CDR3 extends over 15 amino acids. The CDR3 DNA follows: TGTGCCAGCAGCTTGGCAAGTCTGGCGCGGGATACGCAGTATTTT. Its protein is CASSLASLARDTQYF.

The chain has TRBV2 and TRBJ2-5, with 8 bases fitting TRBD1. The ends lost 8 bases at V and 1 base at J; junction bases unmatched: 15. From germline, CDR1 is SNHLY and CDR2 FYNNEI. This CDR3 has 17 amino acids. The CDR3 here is CASLAAGGRIVQETQYF. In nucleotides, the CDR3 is TGTGCCAGCCTAGCAGCAGGGGGCAGAATCGTCCAAGAGACCCAGTACTTC.

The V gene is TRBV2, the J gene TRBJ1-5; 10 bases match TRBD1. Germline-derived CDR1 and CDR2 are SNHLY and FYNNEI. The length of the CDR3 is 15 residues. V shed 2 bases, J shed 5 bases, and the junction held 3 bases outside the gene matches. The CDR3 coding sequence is TGTGCCAGCAGTGAAAAAGGGACAGGGGATCAGCCCCAGCATTTT. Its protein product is CASSEKGTGDQPQHF.

The CDR3: CASTPMGVENTEAFF. The CDR3 bases are TGTGCCAGCACCCCAATGGGGGTGGAGAACACTGAAGCTTTCTTT. The V and J genes are TRBV16 and TRBJ1-1, with TRBD1 as a possible D gene (5 bases). From germline, CDR1 is KGHSY and CDR2 FQNENV. The length of the CDR3 is 15 residues. Trimming left V 7 bases short and J 1 base short, with 16 bases between. The full variable domain, its missing parts supplied by reference TRBV16 and TRBJ1-1, is GEEVAQTPKHLVRGEGQKAKLYCAPIKGHSYVFWYQQVLKNEFKFLISFQNENVFDETGMPKERFSAKCLPNSPCSLEIQATKLEDSAVYFCASTPMGVENTEAFFGQGTRLTVV.

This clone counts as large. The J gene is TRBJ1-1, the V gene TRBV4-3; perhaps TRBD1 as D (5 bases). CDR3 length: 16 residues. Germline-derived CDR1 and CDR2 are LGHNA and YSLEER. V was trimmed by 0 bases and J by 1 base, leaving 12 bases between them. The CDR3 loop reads CASSQDVGQGNTEAFF. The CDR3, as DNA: TGCGCCAGCAGCCAAGATGTTGGGCAGGGGAACACTGAAGCTTTCTTT.

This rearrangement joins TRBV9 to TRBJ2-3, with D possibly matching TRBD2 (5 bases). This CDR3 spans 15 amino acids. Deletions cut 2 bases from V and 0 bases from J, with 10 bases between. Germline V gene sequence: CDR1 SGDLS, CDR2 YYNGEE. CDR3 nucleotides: TGTGCCAGCAGCGTGGGCGGGCCTAGCACAGATACGCAGTATTTT. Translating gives CASSVGGPSTDTQYF.

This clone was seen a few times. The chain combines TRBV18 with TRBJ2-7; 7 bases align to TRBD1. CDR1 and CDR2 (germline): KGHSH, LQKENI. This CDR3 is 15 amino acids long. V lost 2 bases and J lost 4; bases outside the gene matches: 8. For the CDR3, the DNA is TGTGCCAGCTCACCATCTCAAGGGGGCCTTTACGAGCAGTACTTC. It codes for CASSPSQGGLYEQYF.

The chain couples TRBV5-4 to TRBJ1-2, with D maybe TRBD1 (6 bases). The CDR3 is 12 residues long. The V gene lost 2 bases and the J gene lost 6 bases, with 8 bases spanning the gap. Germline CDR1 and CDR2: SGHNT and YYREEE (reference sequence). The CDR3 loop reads CASSLRGDGYTF. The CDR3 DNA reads TGTGCCAGCAGCTTAAGGGGGGATGGCTACACCTTC.

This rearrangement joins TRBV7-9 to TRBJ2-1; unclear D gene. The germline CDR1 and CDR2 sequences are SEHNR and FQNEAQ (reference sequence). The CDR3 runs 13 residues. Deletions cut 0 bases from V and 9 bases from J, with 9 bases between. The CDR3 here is CASSLARAPEQFF. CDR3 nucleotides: TGTGCCAGCAGCTTAGCGCGAGCCCCTGAGCAGTTCTTC.

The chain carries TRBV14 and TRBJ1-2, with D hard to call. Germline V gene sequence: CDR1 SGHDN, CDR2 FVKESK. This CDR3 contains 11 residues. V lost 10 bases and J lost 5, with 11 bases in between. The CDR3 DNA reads TGTGCCACCCTCGGGGAATATGGCTACACCTTC. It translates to CATLGEYGYTF. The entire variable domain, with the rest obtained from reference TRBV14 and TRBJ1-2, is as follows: EAGVTQFPSHSVIEKGQTVTLRCDPISGHDNLYWYRRVMGKEIKFLLHFVKESKQDESGMPNNRFLAERTGGTYSTLKVQPAELEDSGVYFCATLGEYGYTFGSGTRLTVV.

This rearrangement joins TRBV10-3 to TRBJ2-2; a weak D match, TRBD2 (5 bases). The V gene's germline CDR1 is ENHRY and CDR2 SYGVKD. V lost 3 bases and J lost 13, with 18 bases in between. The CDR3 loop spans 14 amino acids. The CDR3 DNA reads TGTGCCATCAGTGATGTAGTTCTAGCAGGTTGGCTGTTTTTT. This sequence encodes CAISDVVLAGWLFF.

CDR3 bases: TGTGCCAGTACAATGGGAGCGGGAGGGCGGAATGAGCAGTTCTTC. It yields the protein CASTMGAGGRNEQFF. This chain joins TRBV19 and TRBJ2-1; 10 nucleotides match TRBD2. Germline CDR1 and CDR2: LNHDA and SQIVND (reference sequence). The CDR3 has 15 residues. V was clipped by 7 bases and J by 7 bases; unmatched bases: 10.

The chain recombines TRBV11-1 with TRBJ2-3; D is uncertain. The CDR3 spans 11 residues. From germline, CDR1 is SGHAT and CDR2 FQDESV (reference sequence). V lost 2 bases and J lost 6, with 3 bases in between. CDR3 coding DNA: TGTGCCAGCAGCTTATCTGATACGCAGTATTTT. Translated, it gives CASSLSDTQYF.

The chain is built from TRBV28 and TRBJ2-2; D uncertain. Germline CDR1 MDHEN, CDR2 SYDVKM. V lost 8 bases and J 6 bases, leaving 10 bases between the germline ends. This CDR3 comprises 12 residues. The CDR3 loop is CASGLSAGELFF. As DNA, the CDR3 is TGTGCCAGCGGGTTGTCTGCCGGGGAGCTGTTTTTT.

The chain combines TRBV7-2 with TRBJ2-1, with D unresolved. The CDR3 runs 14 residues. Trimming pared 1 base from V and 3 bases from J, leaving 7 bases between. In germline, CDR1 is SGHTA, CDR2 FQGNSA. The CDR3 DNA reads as TGTGCCAGCAGCTTAGAGAACAGCTACAATGAGCAGTTCTTC. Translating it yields CASSLENSYNEQFF.

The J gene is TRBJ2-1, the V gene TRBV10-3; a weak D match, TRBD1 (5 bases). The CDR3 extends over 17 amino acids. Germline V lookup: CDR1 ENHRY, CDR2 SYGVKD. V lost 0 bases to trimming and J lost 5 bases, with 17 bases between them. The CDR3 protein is CAISESGQGGRNNEQFF. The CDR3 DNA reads TGTGCCATCAGTGAGTCTGGGCAGGGTGGTAGGAACAATGAGCAGTTCTTC.

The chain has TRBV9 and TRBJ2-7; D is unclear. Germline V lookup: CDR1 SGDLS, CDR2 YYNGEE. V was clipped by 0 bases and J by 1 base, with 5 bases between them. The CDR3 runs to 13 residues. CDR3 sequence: CASSVEGSYEQYF. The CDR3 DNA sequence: TGTGCCAGCAGCGTAGAAGGGTCCTACGAGCAGTACTTC.

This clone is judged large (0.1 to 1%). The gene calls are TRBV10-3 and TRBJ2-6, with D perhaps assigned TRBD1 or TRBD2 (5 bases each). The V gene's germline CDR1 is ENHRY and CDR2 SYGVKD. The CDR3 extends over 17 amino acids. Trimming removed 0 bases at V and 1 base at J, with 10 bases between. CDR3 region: CAISESLGVSGANVLTF. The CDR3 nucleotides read TGTGCCATCAGTGAGTCTCTGGGGGTATCTGGGGCCAACGTCCTGACTTTC.

The CDR3 region is CASMEGLDEAFF. The CDR3 DNA reads as TGTGCCAGTATGGAGGGTCTCGATGAAGCTTTCTTT. The chain has TRBV19 and TRBJ1-1; no definite D call. This CDR3 region has 12 residues. CDR1 is LNHDA, CDR2 SQIVND, per germline (reference sequence). V was clipped by 7 bases and J by 7 bases, with 13 bases between them.

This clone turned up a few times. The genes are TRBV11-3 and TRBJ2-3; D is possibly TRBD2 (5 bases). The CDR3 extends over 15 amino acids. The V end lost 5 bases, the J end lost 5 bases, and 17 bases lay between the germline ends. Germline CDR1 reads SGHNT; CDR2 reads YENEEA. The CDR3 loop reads CASSRREGVGDTQYF. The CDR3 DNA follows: TGTGCCAGCAGCCGAAGAGAGGGAGTGGGAGATACGCAGTATTTT.

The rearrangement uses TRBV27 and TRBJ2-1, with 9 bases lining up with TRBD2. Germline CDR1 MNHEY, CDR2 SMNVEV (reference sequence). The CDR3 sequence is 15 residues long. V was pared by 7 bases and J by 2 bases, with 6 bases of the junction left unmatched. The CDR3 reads CASNPGGGAYNEQFF. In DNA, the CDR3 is TGTGCCAGCAACCCCGGCGGGGGGGCCTACAATGAGCAGTTCTTC.